The T cell receptor (beta chain) described here comes from a study of blood T cell repertoires in COVID-19. The CDR3 is made up of 14 amino acids. Per the germline V gene, CDR1 is SGDLS and CDR2 is YYNGEE. V lost 2 bases and J lost 5; bases outside the gene matches: 3. This table comes from immunoSEQ multiplex PCR, and its TCRdb copy is limited to in-frame clones, with some not included. The sample holds 150,000 to 200,000 clones, about 84% seen once. The genes are TRBV9 and TRBJ2-2; 7 bases align to TRBD1. Sequencing was carried out using PBMCs or T cells enriched from blood (not recorded which). The TCR sequence derives from a man in his fifties who had recovered from COVID-19. In DNA, the CDR3 is TGTGCCAGCAGCGTCGACAGGGTAACCGGGGAGCTGTTTTTT. This encodes CASSVDRVTGELFF.